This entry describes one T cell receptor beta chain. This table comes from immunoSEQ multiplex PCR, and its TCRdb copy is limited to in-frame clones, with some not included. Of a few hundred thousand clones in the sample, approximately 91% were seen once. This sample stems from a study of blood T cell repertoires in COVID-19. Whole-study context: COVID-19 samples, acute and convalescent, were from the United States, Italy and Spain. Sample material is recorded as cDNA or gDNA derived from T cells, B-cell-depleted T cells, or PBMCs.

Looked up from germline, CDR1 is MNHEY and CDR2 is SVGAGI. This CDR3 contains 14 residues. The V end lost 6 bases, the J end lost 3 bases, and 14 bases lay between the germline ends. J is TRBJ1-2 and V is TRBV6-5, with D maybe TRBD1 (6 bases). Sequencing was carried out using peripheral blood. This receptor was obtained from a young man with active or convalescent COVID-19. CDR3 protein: CASSADRIYYGYTF. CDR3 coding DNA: TGTGCCAGCAGCGCCGACAGGATTTACTATGGCTACACCTTC.